One and the same sample provided the 2 T cell receptor beta chains below, sequenced in a study of metastatic and nonmetastatic thyroid tumors. All patients were treatment-naive before thyroid surgery. Using MiXCR, TCRdb reanalyzed the PCR reads. Here the sample spans 20,000 or so clones, around a fifth being singletons. Specimen: tumor tissue. These TCRs come from a female donor with papillary thyroid cancer or a benign thyroid nodule (not recorded which). Some clones in this sample may be carry-over from other donors' samples.

This clone counts as medium-sized. The V call is TRBV7-8, the J call TRBJ2-5, with 7 positions matching TRBD2. Looked up from germline, CDR1 is SGHVS and CDR2 is FQNEAQ. CDR3 size: 15 residues. V shed 1 base, J shed 5 bases, and the junction held 7 bases outside the gene matches. The CDR3 loop is CASSLGGGSGETQYF. CDR3 DNA: TGTGCCAGCAGCTTAGGGGGCGGGAGTGGGGAGACCCAGTACTTC. The entire variable domain, with the rest obtained from reference TRBV7-8 and TRBJ2-5, is as follows: GAGVSQSPRYKVAKRGQDVALRCDPISGHVSLFWYQQALGQGPEFLTYFQNEAQLDKSGLPSDRFFAERPEGSVSTLKIQRTQQEDSAVYLCASSLGGGSGETQYFGPGTRLLVL.

This clone was seen many times. The chain has TRBV5-1 and TRBJ1-1; weak D call: TRBD1 (6 bases). The V end lost 2 bases, the J end lost 6 bases, and 17 bases lay between the germline ends. Germline V gene data show CDR1 as SGHRS and CDR2 as YFSETQ. The CDR3 has 15 residues. The CDR3 bases are TGCGCCAGCAGCTTACTACCCGGGACACCGGCTGAAGCTTTCTTT. It translates to CASSLLPGTPAEAFF.